This TCR beta chain originates from a study of blood T cell repertoires in COVID-19. Study-wide background: PBMCs, B-cell-depleted T cells, or T cells provided the cDNA or gDNA that made up the material.

Only in-frame clones appear in the TCRdb table, and some are missing; sequencing was by immunoSEQ multiplex PCR. The table records roughly 350,000 clones, 88% of them present only once. CDR1 and CDR2 (germline): SGHRS, YFSETQ. Trimming cost V 5 bases and J 6 bases, with 21 bases left between them. CDR3 length equals 17 residues. This TCR was recovered from a woman in her seventies with COVID-19, enrolled during active disease. The specimen was peripheral blood. The V call is TRBV5-1, the J call TRBJ1-6; D is undetermined. CDR3 loop: CASRRARADPTNSPLHF. CDR3 nucleotide sequence: TGCGCCAGCAGGCGGGCCCGCGCAGATCCTACTAATTCACCCCTCCACTTT.